The TCR beta chain described here comes from a study of shared clonotypes between healthy human individuals. Study-wide points: Between a handful of donors, naive CD4 clonotypes were shared at a level of approximately 5%.

This CDR3 is built from 15 residues. V lost 3 bases and J lost 1; bases outside the gene matches: 4. Germline-derived CDR1 and CDR2 are SGHRS and YFSETQ. Sequenced by immunoSEQ multiplex PCR; TCRdb stores in-frame clones only, minus some. The sample has over 750,000 clones; 95% to 97% are singletons. It was CD45RO-negative cells, positively selected for CCR7, that made up naive CD8 cells, with terminally differentiated effector memory CD45RA+ cells excluded. On this clone: As yet, its antigen is unknown.

This TCR was recovered from a man between 25 and 39 years old in good health. The specimen was naive CD8+ T cells sorted from blood. The genes are TRBV5-1 and TRBJ2-5; 9 bases are shared with TRBD2. CDR3 DNA: TGCGCCAGCAGCTGGCTAGCGGGACCCCAAGAGACCCAGTACTTC. Amino acid sequence: CASSWLAGPQETQYF. The whole variable domain, remainder taken from reference TRBV5-1 and TRBJ2-5, is KAGVTQTPRYLIKTRGQQVTLSCSPISGHRSVSWYQQTPGQGLQFLFEYFSETQRNKGNFPGRFSGRQFSNSRSEMNVSTLELGDSALYLCASSWLAGPQETQYFGPGTRLLVL.